Shown below are 4 T cell receptor beta chains from a single sample sequenced in a study of T cell responses to AZD1222 COVID-19 vaccine. Sequenced by immunoSEQ multiplex PCR; TCRdb stores in-frame clones only, minus some. The data contain 95,000 to 150,000 clones, 88% of them singletons. The specimen was peripheral blood, collected on day 0 of AZD1222 vaccination. These receptors were collected from an adult in good health.

This clone was observed a few times. V and J are TRBV7-2 and TRBJ1-6; 8 bases line up with TRBD1. The trim removed 2 bases at V and 6 bases at J, leaving 9 bases unmatched. The CDR3 covers 17 residues. CDR1 SGHTA and CDR2 FQGNSA come from the germline V gene. The CDR3 DNA reads as TGTGCCAGCAGCTTAATGTCTGGGACAGGTAGTAATTCACCCCTCCACTTT. This translates into CASSLMSGTGSNSPLHF. Supplemented by reference TRBV7-2 and TRBJ1-6, the full variable domain reads GAGVSQSPSNKVTEKGKDVELRCDPISGHTALYWYRQSLGQGLEFLIYFQGNSAPDKSGLPSDRFSAERTGGSVSTLTIQRTQQEDSAVYLCASSLMSGTGSNSPLHFGNGTRLTVT.

The J gene is TRBJ1-5, the V gene TRBV28, with D perhaps matching TRBD1 (5 bases). The V gene lost 6 bases and the J gene lost 0 bases, with 12 bases spanning the gap. The CDR3 runs to 15 residues. CDR1 MDHEN and CDR2 SYDVKM come from the germline V gene. In DNA form, the CDR3 reads TGTGCCAGCAGCCTTACAGGATATAGCAATCAGCCCCAGCATTTT. It translates to CASSLTGYSNQPQHF.

The V gene is TRBV6-5, the J gene TRBJ2-7, with 10 bases identical to TRBD1. This CDR3 has 14 residues. J lost 5 bases, V lost 5 bases, and 6 bases had no gene match. CDR1 and CDR2 from the germline V gene are MNHEY and SVGAGI. This CDR3 reads CASSQGQGWHEQYF. CDR3 DNA: TGTGCCAGCAGTCAGGGACAGGGGTGGCACGAGCAGTACTTC.

The table lists this clone with a count of one. The chain joins TRBV5-1 to TRBJ2-3, with a possible D match to TRBD2 (5 bases). Deletions cut 0 bases from V and 2 bases from J, with 13 bases between. From germline, CDR1 is SGHRS and CDR2 YFSETQ. The CDR3 has 16 amino acids. As DNA, the CDR3 is TGCGCCAGCAGCTTGGAAGTTCGCGGGCTCACAGATACGCAGTATTTT. It translates to CASSLEVRGLTDTQYF.